These T cell receptor beta chains were read from a single sample in a study of shared clonotypes between healthy human individuals. Measured with immunoSEQ multiplex PCR; TCRdb has only the in-frame clones, and not every one. In the table there are 950,000 to 1,100,000 clones, about 80% of which are singletons. The sample taken for sequencing was memory CD4+ T cells from PBMCs. The receptors stem from a man younger than 35 in good health. Some clones in this sample may be carry-over from other donors' samples. CDR3s include the opening cysteine and the closing phenylalanine or tryptophan. D genes are given only for firm matches. A row's size may be missing; if present it is once, few, many or a size class.

d_call: TRBD1; clone_size: few; v_call: TRBV18; j_call: TRBJ1-5; cdr3_aa: CASSPRQGDNNQPQHF; cdr3_nt: TGTGCCAGCTCACCGCGACAGGGGGATAACAATCAGCCCCAGCATTTT
d_call: NA; clone_size: NA; v_call: TRBV4-2; j_call: TRBJ2-1; cdr3_aa: CASSQVVEQFF; cdr3_nt: TGTGCCAGCAGCCAAGTAGTCGAGCAGTTCTTC
d_call: TRBD1; clone_size: NA; v_call: TRBV5-1; j_call: TRBJ1-3; cdr3_aa: CASSLSGQGAGNTIYF; cdr3_nt: TGCGCCAGCAGCTTGTCCGGACAGGGGGCTGGAAACACCATATATTTT
d_call: NA; clone_size: NA; v_call: TRBV11-3; j_call: TRBJ2-2; cdr3_aa: CASRVGTSTGELFF; cdr3_nt: TGTGCCAGCAGAGTCGGGACGTCAACCGGGGAGCTGTTTTTT
d_call: TRBD1; clone_size: NA; v_call: TRBV5-8; j_call: TRBJ1-2; cdr3_aa: CASSLPGQGIYGYTF; cdr3_nt: TGTGCCAGCAGCTTACCGGGACAGGGGATCTATGGCTACACCTTC
d_call: NA; clone_size: NA; v_call: TRBV28; j_call: TRBJ1-3; cdr3_aa: CASKPDSGSGNTIYF; cdr3_nt: TGTGCCAGCAAGCCTGACAGCGGCTCTGGAAACACCATATATTTT
d_call: NA; clone_size: NA; v_call: TRBV11-2; j_call: TRBJ2-3; cdr3_aa: CASSFLFQSYTQYF; cdr3_nt: TGTGCCAGCAGCTTCCTTTTCCAGTCGTATACGCAGTATTTT
d_call: TRBD1; clone_size: NA; v_call: TRBV7-9; j_call: TRBJ2-7; cdr3_aa: CASSLAGTGVPYEQYF; cdr3_nt: TGTGCCAGCAGCTTAGCGGGGACAGGTGTCCCCTACGAGCAGTACTTC
d_call: TRBD2; clone_size: NA; v_call: TRBV28; j_call: TRBJ2-1; cdr3_aa: CASSSRTSGRAQFF; cdr3_nt: TGTGCCAGCAGCTCAAGGACTAGCGGGAGGGCCCAGTTCTTC
d_call: NA; clone_size: NA; v_call: TRBV14; j_call: TRBJ2-5; cdr3_aa: CASSHGLGLVQETQYF; cdr3_nt: TGTGCCAGCAGCCACGGTTTAGGCCTAGTCCAAGAGACCCAGTACTTC
d_call: NA; clone_size: NA; v_call: TRBV6-1; j_call: TRBJ2-5; cdr3_aa: CASTLGLGRETQYF; cdr3_nt: TGTGCCAGCACACTGGGTTTAGGGCGAGAGACCCAGTACTTC
d_call: NA; clone_size: NA; v_call: TRBV7-2; j_call: TRBJ1-5; cdr3_aa: CASSLGGGSGGTAQHF; cdr3_nt: TGTGCCAGCAGCTTAGGAGGAGGGTCGGGGGGAACGGCCCAGCATTTT
d_call: NA; clone_size: NA; v_call: TRBV6-1; j_call: TRBJ1-1; cdr3_aa: CASSDSPLWGNTEAFF; cdr3_nt: TGTGCCAGCAGTGATAGCCCCCTCTGGGGGAACACTGAAGCTTTCTTT
d_call: TRBD2; clone_size: NA; v_call: TRBV6-6; j_call: TRBJ2-7; cdr3_aa: CASSFLAAEGEQYF; cdr3_nt: TGTGCCAGCAGTTTCCTAGCGGCCGAGGGCGAGCAGTACTTC
d_call: NA; clone_size: NA; v_call: TRBV7-2; j_call: TRBJ2-2; cdr3_aa: CASRPPILGELFF; cdr3_nt: TGTGCCAGCAGGCCCCCCATTTTGGGGGAGCTGTTTTTT
d_call: TRBD1; clone_size: NA; v_call: TRBV7-2; j_call: TRBJ1-2; cdr3_aa: CASSFNRGLDGYTF; cdr3_nt: TGTGCCAGCAGCTTTAACAGGGGGCTGGATGGCTACACCTTC
d_call: NA; clone_size: NA; v_call: TRBV6-1; j_call: TRBJ2-1; cdr3_aa: CASSAPATSYNEQFF; cdr3_nt: TGTGCCAGCAGCGCTCCCGCGACTAGCTACAATGAGCAGTTCTTC
d_call: TRBD2; clone_size: NA; v_call: TRBV2; j_call: TRBJ2-5; cdr3_aa: CATSSSSGRAETQYF; cdr3_nt: TGTGCCACCTCGTCCTCTAGCGGGAGGGCAGAGACCCAGTACTTC
d_call: NA; clone_size: NA; v_call: TRBV1; j_call: TRBJ2-4; cdr3_aa: CTSSHYAISGGTSNIQYF; cdr3_nt: TGCACCAGCAGCCACTACGCTATCAGCGGCGGTACGTCGAACATTCAGTACTTC
d_call: NA; clone_size: few; v_call: TRBV6-1; j_call: TRBJ1-2; cdr3_aa: CASSEAGEENYGYTF; cdr3_nt: TGTGCCAGCAGTGAAGCGGGGGAAGAGAACTATGGCTACACCTTC